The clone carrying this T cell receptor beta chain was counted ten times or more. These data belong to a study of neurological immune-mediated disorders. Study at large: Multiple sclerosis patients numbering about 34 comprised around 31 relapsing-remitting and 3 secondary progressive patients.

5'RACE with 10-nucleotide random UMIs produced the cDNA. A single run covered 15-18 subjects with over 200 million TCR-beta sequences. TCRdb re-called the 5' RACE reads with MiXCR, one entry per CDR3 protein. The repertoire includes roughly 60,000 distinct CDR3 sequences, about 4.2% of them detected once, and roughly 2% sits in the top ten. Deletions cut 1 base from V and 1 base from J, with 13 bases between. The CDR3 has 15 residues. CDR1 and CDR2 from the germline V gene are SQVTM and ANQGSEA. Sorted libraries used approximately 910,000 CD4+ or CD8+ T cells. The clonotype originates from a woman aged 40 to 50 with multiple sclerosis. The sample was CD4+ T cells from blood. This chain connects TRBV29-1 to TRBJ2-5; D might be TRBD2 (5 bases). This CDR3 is CSVEVARRPQETQYF. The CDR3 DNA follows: TGCAGCGTTGAAGTGGCGCGGAGGCCCCAAGAGACCCAGTACTTC.